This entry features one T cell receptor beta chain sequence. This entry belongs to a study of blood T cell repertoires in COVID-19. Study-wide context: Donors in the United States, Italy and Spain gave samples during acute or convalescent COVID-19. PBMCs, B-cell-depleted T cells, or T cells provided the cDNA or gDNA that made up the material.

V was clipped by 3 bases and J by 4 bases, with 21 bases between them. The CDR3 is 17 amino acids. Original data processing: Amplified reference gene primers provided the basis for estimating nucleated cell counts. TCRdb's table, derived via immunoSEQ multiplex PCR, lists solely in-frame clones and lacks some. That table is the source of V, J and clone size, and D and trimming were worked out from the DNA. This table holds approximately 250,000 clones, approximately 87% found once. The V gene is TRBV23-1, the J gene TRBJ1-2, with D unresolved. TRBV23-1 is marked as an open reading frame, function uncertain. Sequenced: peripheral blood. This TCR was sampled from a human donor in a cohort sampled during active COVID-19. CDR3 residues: CASSHREVQGDLYGYTF. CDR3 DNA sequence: TGCGCCAGCAGTCATAGGGAGGTACAAGGAGACCTCTATGGCTACACCTTC.